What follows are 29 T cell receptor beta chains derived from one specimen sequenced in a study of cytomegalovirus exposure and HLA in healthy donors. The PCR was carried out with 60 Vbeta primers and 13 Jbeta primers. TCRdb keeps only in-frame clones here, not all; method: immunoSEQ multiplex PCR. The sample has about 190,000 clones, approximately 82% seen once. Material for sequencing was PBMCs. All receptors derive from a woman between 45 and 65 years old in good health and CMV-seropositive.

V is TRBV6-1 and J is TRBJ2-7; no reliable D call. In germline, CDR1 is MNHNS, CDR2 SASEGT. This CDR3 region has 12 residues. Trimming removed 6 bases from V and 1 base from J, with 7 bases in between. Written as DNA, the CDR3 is TGTGCCAGCAGCGGGTTTTCCTACGAGCAGTACTTC. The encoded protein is CASSGFSYEQYF.

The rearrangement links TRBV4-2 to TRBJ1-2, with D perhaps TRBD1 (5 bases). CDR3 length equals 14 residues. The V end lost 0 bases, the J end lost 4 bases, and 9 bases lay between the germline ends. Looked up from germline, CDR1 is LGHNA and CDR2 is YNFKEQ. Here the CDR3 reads CASSQDQGFYGYTF. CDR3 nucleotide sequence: TGTGCCAGCAGCCAAGATCAGGGATTCTATGGCTACACCTTC.

This chain's CDR3 is CASIIGQGAEAFF. In nucleotides, the CDR3 is TGTGCCAGCATAATTGGACAGGGCGCTGAAGCTTTCTTT. The V gene is TRBV6-1, the J gene TRBJ1-1; 8 bases are a match to TRBD1. The CDR3 covers 13 residues. The junction had 7 bases not matched to a gene; V was cut back by 7 bases and J by 6 bases. The germline V gene has CDR1 MNHNS and CDR2 SASEGT.

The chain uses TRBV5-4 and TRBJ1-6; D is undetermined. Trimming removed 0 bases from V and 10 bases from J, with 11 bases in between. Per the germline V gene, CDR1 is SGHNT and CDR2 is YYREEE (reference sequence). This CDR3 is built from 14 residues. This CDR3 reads CASSLGRKSSPLHF. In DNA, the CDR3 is TGTGCCAGCAGCTTGGGCAGGAAGTCCTCACCCCTCCACTTT.

CDR3 DNA: TGTGCCAGCAGTTACTCGACAGCTCGACAAGAGACCCAGTACTTC. Its protein is CASSYSTARQETQYF. The rearrangement uses TRBV6-5 and TRBJ2-5; TRBD1 is a possible D gene (5 bases). The length of the CDR3 is 15 residues. Germline assignment: CDR1 MNHEY and CDR2 SVGAGI. V lost 0 bases and J lost 2, with 10 bases in between.

CDR3 coding DNA: TGTGCCAGTATGGGAGGGCCGTATAATGAGCAGTTCTTC. Its translation: CASMGGPYNEQFF. The chain is built from TRBV19 and TRBJ2-1; 7 bases are shared with TRBD2. Germline values: CDR1 LNHDA, CDR2 SQIVND (reference sequence). Trimming took 7 bases from V and 7 from J; bases not matched to a gene: 7. This CDR3 contains 13 residues.

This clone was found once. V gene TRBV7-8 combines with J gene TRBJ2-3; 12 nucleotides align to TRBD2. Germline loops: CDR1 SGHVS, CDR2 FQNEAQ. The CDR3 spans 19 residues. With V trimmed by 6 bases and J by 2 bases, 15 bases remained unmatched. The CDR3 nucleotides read TGTGCCAGCAGGGAGAGTAGGACTAGCGGGAAAGTCAACACAGATACGCAGTATTTT. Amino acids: CASRESRTSGKVNTDTQYF.

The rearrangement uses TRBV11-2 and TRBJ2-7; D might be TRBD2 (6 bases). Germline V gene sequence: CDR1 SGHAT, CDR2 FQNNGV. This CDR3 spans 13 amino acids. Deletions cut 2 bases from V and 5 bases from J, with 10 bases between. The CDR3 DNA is TGTGCCAGCAGCTTACTCCGGAGGGACGAGCAGTACTTC. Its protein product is CASSLLRRDEQYF. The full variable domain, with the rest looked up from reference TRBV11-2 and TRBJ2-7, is EAGVAQSPRYKIIEKRQSVAFWCNPISGHATLYWYQQILGQGPKLLIQFQNNGVVDDSQLPKDRFSAERLKGVDSTLKIQPAKLEDSAVYLCASSLLRRDEQYFGPGTRLTVT.

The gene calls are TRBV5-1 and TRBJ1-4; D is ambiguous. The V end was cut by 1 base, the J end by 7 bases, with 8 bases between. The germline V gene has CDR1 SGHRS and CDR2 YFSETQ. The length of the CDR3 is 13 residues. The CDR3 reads CASSLRRGEKLFF. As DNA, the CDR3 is TGCGCCAGCAGCTTGAGAAGAGGTGAAAAACTGTTTTTT. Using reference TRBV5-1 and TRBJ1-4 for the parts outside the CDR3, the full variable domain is KAGVTQTPRYLIKTRGQQVTLSCSPISGHRSVSWYQQTPGQGLQFLFEYFSETQRNKGNFPGRFSGRQFSNSRSEMNVSTLELGDSALYLCASSLRRGEKLFFGSGTQLSVL.

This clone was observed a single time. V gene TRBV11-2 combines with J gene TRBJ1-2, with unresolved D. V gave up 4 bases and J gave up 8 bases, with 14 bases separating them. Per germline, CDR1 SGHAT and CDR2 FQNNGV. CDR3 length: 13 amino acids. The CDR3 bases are TGTGCCAGCAGCTCCAGCGCCGACTTGGGCTACACCTTC. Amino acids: CASSSSADLGYTF.

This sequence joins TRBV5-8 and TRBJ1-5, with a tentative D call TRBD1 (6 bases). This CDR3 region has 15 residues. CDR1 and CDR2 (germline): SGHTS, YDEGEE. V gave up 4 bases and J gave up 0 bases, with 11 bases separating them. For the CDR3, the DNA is TGTGCCAGCAGCATTGGACAGTATAGCAATCAGCCCCAGCATTTT. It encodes CASSIGQYSNQPQHF.

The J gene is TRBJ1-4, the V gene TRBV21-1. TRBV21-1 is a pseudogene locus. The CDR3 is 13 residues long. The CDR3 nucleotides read TGTGCCAGCAGCCTCCCAACTAATGAAAAACTGTTTTTT. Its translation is CASSLPTNEKLFF.

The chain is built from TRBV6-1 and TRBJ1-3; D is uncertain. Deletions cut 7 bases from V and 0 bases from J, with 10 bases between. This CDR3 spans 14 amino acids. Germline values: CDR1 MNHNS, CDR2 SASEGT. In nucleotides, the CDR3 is TGTGCCAGCACTCCCAACTCCTCTGGAAACACCATATATTTT. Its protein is CASTPNSSGNTIYF.

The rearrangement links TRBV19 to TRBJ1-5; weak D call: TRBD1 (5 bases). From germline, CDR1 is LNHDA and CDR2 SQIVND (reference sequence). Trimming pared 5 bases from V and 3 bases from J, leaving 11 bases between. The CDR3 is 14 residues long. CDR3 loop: CASSFTGYNQPQHF. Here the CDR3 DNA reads TGTGCCAGTAGTTTCACAGGTTACAATCAGCCCCAGCATTTT.

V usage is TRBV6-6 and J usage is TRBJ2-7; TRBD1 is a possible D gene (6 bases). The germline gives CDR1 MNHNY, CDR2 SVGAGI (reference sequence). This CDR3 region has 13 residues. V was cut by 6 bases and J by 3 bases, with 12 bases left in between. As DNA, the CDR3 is TGTGCCAGCAGCAGACAGGCGAACTACGAGCAGTACTTC. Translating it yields CASSRQANYEQYF.

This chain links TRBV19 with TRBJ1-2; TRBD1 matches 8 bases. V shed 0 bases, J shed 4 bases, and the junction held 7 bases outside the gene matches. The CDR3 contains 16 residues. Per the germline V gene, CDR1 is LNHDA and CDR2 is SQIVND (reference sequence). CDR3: CASSIDPPDRGYGYTF. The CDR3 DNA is TGTGCCAGTAGTATAGATCCCCCCGACAGGGGCTATGGCTACACCTTC.

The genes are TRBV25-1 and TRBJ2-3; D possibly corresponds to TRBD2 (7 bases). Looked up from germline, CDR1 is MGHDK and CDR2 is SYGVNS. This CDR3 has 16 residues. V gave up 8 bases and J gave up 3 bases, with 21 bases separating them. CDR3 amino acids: CASQHSRGASTDTQYF. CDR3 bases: TGTGCCAGCCAACACTCTCGGGGGGCCTCAACAGATACGCAGTATTTT. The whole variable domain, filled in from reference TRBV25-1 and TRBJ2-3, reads EADIYQTPRYLVIGTGKKITLECSQTMGHDKMYWYQQDPGMELHLIHYSYGVNSTEKGDLSSESTVSRIRTEHFPLTLESARPSHTSQYLCASQHSRGASTDTQYFGPGTRLTVL.

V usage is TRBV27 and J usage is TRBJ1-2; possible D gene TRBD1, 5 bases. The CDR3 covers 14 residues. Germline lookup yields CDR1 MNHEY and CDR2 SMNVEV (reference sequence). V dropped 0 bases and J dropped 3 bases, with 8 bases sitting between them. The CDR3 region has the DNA TGTGCCAGCAGTTTATCGGCAGGGCACTATGGCTACACCTTC. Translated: CASSLSAGHYGYTF.

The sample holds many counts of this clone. CDR3 protein: CASSSSGGASTYNEQFF. The CDR3 region has the DNA TGCGCCAGCTCGTCTAGCGGGGGGGCCAGTACATACAATGAGCAGTTCTTC. V and J are TRBV4-1 and TRBJ2-1, with 12 positions matching TRBD2. Germline V CDR1 and CDR2: MGHRA, YSYEKL. CDR3 size: 17 residues. After removal of 8 bases from V and 4 bases from J, the junction contained 12 bases not matched to a gene.

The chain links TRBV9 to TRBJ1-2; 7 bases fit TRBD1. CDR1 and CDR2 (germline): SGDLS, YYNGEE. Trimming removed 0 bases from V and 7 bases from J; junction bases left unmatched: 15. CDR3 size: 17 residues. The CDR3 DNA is TGTGCCAGCAGCGTAGGAGGGGGCCTGGCTTTGTATAGTGGCTACACCTTC. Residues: CASSVGGGLALYSGYTF.

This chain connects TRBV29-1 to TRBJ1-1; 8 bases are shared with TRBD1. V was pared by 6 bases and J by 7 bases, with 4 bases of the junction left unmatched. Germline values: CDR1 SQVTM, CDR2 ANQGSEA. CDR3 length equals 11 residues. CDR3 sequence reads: CSVDRGFEAFF. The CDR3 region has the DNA TGCAGCGTAGACAGGGGTTTTGAAGCTTTCTTT.

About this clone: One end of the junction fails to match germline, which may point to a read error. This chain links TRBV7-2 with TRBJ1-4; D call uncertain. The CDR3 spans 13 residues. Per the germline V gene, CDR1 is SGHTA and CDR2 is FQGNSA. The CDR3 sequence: CASSPGINQKLFF. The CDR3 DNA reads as TGTGCCAGCAGCCCCGGGATTAATCAAAAACTGTTTTTT.

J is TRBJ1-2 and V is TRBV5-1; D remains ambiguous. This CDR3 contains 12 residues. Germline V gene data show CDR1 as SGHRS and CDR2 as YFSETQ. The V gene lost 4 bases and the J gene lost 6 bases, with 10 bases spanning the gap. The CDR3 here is CASSPDGDGYTF. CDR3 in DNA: TGCGCCAGCAGCCCGGACGGGGATGGCTACACCTTC.

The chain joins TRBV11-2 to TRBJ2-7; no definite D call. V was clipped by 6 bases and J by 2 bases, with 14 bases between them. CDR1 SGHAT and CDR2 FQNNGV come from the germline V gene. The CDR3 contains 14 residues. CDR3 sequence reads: CASSPSGSPYEQYF. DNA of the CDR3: TGTGCCAGCAGTCCCTCGGGTTCCCCCTACGAGCAGTACTTC.

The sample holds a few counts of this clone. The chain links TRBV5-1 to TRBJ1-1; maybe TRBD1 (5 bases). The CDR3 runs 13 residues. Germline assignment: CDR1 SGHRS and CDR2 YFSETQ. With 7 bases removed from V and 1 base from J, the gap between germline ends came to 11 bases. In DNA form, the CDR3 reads TGCGCCAGCGGGCAGGGAAGGAACACTGAAGCTTTCTTT. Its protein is CASGQGRNTEAFF.

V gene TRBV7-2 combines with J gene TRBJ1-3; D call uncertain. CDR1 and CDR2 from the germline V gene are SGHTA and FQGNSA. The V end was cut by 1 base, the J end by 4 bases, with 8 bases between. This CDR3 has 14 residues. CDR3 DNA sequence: TGTGCCAGCAGCTTAGGCGTCGCAGGAAACACCATATATTTT. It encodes CASSLGVAGNTIYF.

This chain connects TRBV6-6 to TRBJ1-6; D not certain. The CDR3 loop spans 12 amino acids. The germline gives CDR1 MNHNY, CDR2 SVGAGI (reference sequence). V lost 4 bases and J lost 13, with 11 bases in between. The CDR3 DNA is TGTGCCAGCAGTTTGCCGGGTGCCCCCCTCCACTTT. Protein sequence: CASSLPGAPLHF.

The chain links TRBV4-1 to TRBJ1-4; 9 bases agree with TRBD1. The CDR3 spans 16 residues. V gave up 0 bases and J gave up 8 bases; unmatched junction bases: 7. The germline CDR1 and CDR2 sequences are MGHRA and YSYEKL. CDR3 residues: CASSQDPGTGREKLFF. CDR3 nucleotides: TGCGCCAGCAGCCAAGATCCAGGGACAGGGCGGGAAAAACTGTTTTTT.

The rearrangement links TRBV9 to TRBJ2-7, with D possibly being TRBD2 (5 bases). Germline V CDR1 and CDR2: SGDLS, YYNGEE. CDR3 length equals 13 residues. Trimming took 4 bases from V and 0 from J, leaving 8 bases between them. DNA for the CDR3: TGTGCCAGCAGCCGAGCGGCCTCCTACGAGCAGTACTTC. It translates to CASSRAASYEQYF.